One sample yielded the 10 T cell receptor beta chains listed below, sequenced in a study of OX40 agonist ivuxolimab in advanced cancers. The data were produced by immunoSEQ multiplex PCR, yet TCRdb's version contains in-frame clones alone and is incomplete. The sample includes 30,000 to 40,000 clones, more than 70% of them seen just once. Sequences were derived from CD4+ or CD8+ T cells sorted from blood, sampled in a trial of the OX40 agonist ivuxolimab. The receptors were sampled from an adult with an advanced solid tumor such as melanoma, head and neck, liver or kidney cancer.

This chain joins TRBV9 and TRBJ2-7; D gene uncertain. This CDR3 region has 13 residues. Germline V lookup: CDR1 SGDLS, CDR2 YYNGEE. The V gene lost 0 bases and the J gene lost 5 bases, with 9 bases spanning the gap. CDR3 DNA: TGTGCCAGCAGCGTAGCTAACAGCGACGAGCAGTACTTC. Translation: CASSVANSDEQYF.

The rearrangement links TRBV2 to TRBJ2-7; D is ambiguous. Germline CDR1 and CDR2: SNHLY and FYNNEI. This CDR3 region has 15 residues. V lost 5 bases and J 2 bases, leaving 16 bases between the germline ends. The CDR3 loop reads CASSPPGALAYEQYF. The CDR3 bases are TGTGCCAGCAGTCCTCCGGGTGCCCTAGCCTACGAGCAGTACTTC.

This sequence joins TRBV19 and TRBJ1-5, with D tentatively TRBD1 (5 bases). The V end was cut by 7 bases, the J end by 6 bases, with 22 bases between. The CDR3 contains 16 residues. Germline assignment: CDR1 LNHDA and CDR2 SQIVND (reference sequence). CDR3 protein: CASNPGAVKLGQPQHF. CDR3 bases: TGTGCCAGTAACCCTGGGGCAGTCAAATTGGGTCAGCCCCAGCATTTT.

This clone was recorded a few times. For the CDR3, the DNA is TGTGCCAGTAGTATCGGAAATTTGAGGGGCACTGAAGCTTTCTTT. Its protein is CASSIGNLRGTEAFF. The rearrangement uses TRBV19 and TRBJ1-1; weak D call: TRBD1 (5 bases). Trimming removed 3 bases at V and 4 bases at J, with 15 bases between. Germline CDR1 and CDR2: LNHDA and SQIVND (reference sequence). The CDR3 spans 15 residues.

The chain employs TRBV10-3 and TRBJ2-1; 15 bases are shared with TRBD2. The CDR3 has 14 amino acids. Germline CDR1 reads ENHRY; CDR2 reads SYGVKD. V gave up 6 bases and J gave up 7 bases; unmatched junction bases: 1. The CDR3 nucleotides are TGTGCCATCAGCGGACTAGCGGGAGGGAATGAGCAGTTCTTC. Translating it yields CAISGLAGGNEQFF.

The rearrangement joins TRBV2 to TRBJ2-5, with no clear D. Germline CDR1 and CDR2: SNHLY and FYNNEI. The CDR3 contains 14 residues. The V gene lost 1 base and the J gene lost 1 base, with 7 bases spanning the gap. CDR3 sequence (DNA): TGTGCCAGCAGTGAAGTCACAACCCAAGAGACCCAGTACTTC. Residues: CASSEVTTQETQYF. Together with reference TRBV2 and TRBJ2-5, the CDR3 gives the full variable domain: EPEVTQTPSHQVTQMGQEVILRCVPISNHLYFYWYRQILGQKVEFLVSFYNNEISEKSEIFDDQFSVERPDGSNFTLKIRSTKLEDSAMYFCASSEVTTQETQYFGPGTRLLVL.

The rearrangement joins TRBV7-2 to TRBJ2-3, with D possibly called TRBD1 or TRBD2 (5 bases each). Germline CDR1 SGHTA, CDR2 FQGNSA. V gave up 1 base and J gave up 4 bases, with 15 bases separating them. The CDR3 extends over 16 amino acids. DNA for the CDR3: TGTGCCAGCAGCTTAGGGACTTGGGGGAGTTCAGATACGCAGTATTTT. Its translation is CASSLGTWGSSDTQYF. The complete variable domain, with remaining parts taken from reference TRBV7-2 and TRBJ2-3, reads GAGVSQSPSNKVTEKGKDVELRCDPISGHTALYWYRQSLGQGLEFLIYFQGNSAPDKSGLPSDRFSAERTGGSVSTLTIQRTQQEDSAVYLCASSLGTWGSSDTQYFGPGTRLTVL.

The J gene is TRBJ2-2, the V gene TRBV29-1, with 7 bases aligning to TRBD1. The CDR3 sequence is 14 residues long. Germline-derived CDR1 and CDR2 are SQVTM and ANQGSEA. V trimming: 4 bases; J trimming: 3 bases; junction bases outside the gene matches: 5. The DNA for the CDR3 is TGCAGCGTTGCAGGGGGACCCTACACCGGGGAGCTGTTTTTT. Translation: CSVAGGPYTGELFF.

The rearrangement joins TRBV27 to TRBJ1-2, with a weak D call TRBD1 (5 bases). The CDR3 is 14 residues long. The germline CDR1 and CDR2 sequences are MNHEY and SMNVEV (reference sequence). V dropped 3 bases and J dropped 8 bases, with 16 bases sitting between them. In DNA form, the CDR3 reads TGTGCCAGCAGTTTTTGGCAGGGAGGTATCGGCTACACCTTC. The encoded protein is CASSFWQGGIGYTF.

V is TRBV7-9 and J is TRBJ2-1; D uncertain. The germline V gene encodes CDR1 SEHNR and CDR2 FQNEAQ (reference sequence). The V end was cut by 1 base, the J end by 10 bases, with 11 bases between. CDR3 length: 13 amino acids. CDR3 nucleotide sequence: TGTGCCAGCAGCTTAGAGAGGTTTAGAGAGCAGTTCTTC. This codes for CASSLERFREQFF.